This T cell receptor (beta chain) was recovered during a study of blood T cell repertoires in COVID-19. Across the study: Samples taken during acute and convalescent COVID-19 were collected in the United States, Italy and Spain. The cDNA or gDNA used as material had been derived from T cells, B-cell-depleted T cells, or PBMCs.

From germline, CDR1 is MNHNS and CDR2 SASEGT. The ends lost 0 bases at V and 7 bases at J; junction bases unmatched: 0. The CDR3 loop spans 14 amino acids. This clone was seen a handful of times. In the original workflow: Estimation of nucleated cell counts relied on the amplification of reference gene primers. Only in-frame clones appear in the TCRdb table, and some are missing; sequencing was by immunoSEQ multiplex PCR. The V and J calls and clone size were taken over from that table, and D and trimming were inferred from the DNA. This table holds 65,000 or so clones, 81% found once. V is TRBV6-1 and J is TRBJ1-6, with TRBD1 identical over 7 bases. Sequences were obtained from peripheral blood. This sequence originates from an older man with acute or convalescent COVID-19. Written as DNA, the CDR3 is TGTGCCAGCAGTGAAGCAGGGGGCAATTCACCCCTCCACTTT. It yields the protein CASSEAGGNSPLHF.